The clone carrying this TCR beta chain was seen only a few times. CDR3 length: 16 residues. Germline CDR1 MRHNA, CDR2 SNTAGT. After removal of 1 base from V and 9 bases from J, the junction contained 12 bases not matched to a gene. This record comes from a study of blood T cell repertoires in COVID-19. Study as a whole: Both acute and convalescent COVID-19 samples were obtained from the United States, Italy and Spain. PBMCs, B-cell-depleted T cells, or T cells were the source of the cDNA or gDNA that made up the material.

How the authors handled the data: For nucleated cells, counts were estimated from reference gene primer amplification. Sequenced by immunoSEQ multiplex PCR; TCRdb stores in-frame clones only, minus some. V and J calls and clone size are those listed in that table; D and trimming were worked out from the DNA. The sample includes some 200,000 clones, roughly 85% of them seen just once. Sequencing used peripheral blood. This sequence joins TRBV6-4 and TRBJ1-2, with 9 positions matching TRBD1. This clonotype originated in a man aged 60 to 69 with active or convalescent COVID-19. The CDR3 protein is CASSDLYGQGISSYTF. Written as DNA, the CDR3 is TGTGCCAGCAGTGACTTATATGGACAGGGGATATCTAGCTACACCTTC.